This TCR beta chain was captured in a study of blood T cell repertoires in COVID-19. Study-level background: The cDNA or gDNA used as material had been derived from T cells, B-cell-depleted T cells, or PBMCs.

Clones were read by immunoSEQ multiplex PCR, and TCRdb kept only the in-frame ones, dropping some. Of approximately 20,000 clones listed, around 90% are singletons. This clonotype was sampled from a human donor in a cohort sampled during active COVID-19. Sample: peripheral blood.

CDR3 bases: TGTGCCAGCAGTTACTCGACGACGGGAAGCGAGCAGTACTTC. It translates to CASSYSTTGSEQYF. The chain carries TRBV6-5 and TRBJ2-7, with D possibly being TRBD2 (5 bases). Germline loops: CDR1 MNHEY, CDR2 SVGAGI. This CDR3 has 14 amino acids. Trimming left V 0 bases short and J 6 bases short, with 12 bases between.